The rows below give T cell receptor beta chains drawn from one sample of a study of T cell repertoires in cytomegalovirus infection. The antigens of these receptors remain unknown. TCRdb reprocessed the reads with MiXCR, giving one entry per CDR3 protein. Counted here are a few hundred thousand distinct CDR3 sequences, 42% occurring once; the ten biggest clones make up 40% to 50%. Here the sequenced sample was cultured PBMCs, taken from culture after CMV antigen stimulation. Receptors were obtained from a human donor in good health (CMV status not recorded). Some clones in this sample may be carry-over from other donors' samples. Each CDR3 is given with its conserved first and last residue. The D gene is left open where the match is weak. Some rows mark clone size as missing; the rest say once, few, many or name a class of expanded clone.

size | D | J | V | DNA | CDR3
few | NA | TRBJ2-3 | TRBV25-1 | TGTGCCAGCAGTGAATTAGAGGATACGCAGTATTTT | CASSELEDTQYF
few | NA | TRBJ2-7 | TRBV2 | TGTGCCAGCAGGAAGGAGGGCTCCTACGAGCAGTACTTC | CASRKEGSYEQYF
NA | NA | TRBJ2-1 | TRBV7-9 | TGTGCCAGCCGACGGGCCCAAGAGGATGAGCAGTTCTTC | CASRRAQEDEQFF
NA | NA | TRBJ2-4 | TRBV7-2 | TGTGCCAGCACCCCCACTCCTCAGAACATTCAGTACTTC | CASTPTPQNIQYF
NA | TRBD1 | TRBJ1-4 | TRBV27 | TGTGCCAGCAGTTTTAACAGGGGGAGTGAAAAACTGTTTTTT | CASSFNRGSEKLFF
NA | NA | TRBJ2-5 | TRBV28 | TGTGCCAGCAGTTTATGGGACGCCCAAGAGACCCAGTACTTC | CASSLWDAQETQYF
NA | NA | TRBJ1-1 | TRBV12-3/TRBV12-4 | TGTGCCAGCAGGAAATCAGGGATCCCGGACACTGAAGCTTTCTTT | CASRKSGIPDTEAFF
NA | NA | TRBJ2-3 | TRBV7-9 | TGTGCCAGCAGAGGACTAACCCCAGATACGCAGTATTTT | CASRGLTPDTQYF
NA | NA | TRBJ2-7 | TRBV20-1 | TGCAGTGCTAGGTCTCGAGGTCTCAGCAACTACGAGCAGTACTTC | CSARSRGLSNYEQYF
NA | NA | TRBJ2-1 | TRBV23-1 | TGCGCAATTCGTACGGGCCCTCCCTACAATGAGCAGTTCTTC | CAIRTGPPYNEQFF
NA | TRBD2 | TRBJ2-3 | TRBV12-3/TRBV12-4 | TGTGCCAGCAGTTTAGAAGCGGGGGGCCCCACAGATATGCAGTATTTT | CASSLEAGGPTDMQYF
NA | TRBD1 | TRBJ2-1 | TRBV7-9 | TGTGCCAGCAGCTTAGTCTTGGGACAGCCGTTTATTAAGTTCTTC | CASSLVLGQPFIKFF
NA | NA | TRBJ2-7 | TRBV11-2 | TGTGCCAGCAGCTTGCTTACAGGGATTAGGGACGAGCAGTACTTC | CASSLLTGIRDEQYF
few | TRBD2 | TRBJ2-2 | TRBV6-6 | TGTGCCAGCAGCGGGGGGAGAGCGAACACCGGGGAGCTGTTTTTT | CASSGGRANTGELFF
NA | TRBD2 | TRBJ2-3 | TRBV20-1 | TGCAGTGCTAGAGATCTAGCGGGAGTAGGCACAGATACGCAGTATTTT | CSARDLAGVGTDTQYF
NA | TRBD2 | TRBJ2-1 | TRBV7-2 | TGTGCCAGCAGCATGCGGCGGGAGGCCTACAATGAGCAGTTCTTC | CASSMRREAYNEQFF
NA | NA | TRBJ1-3 | TRBV4-1 | TGCGCCAGCAGCCCACCAAGGGGGTTCTCTGGAAACACCATATATTTT | CASSPPRGFSGNTIYF
NA | TRBD1 | TRBJ2-7 | TRBV7-9 | TGTGCCAGCAGCTCACAACCCGGGAGCCAGGGGGCCCACGAGCAGTACTTC | CASSSQPGSQGAHEQYF
NA | TRBD2 | TRBJ2-1 | TRBV6-4 | TGTGCCAGCAGTAGCGGGAGTGTGAATGCGCAGTTCTTC | CASSSGSVNAQFF
NA | NA | TRBJ1-2 | TRBV4-3 | TGCGCCAGCAGCCACCTAAGGACGGTGCTTAACTATGGCTACACCTTC | CASSHLRTVLNYGYTF
NA | NA | TRBJ1-5 | TRBV7-3 | TGTGCCAGCAGTTACGGTCAGGGGATGAATCAGCCCCAGCATTTT | CASSYGQGMNQPQHF
many | NA | TRBJ2-3 | TRBV7-2 | TGTGCCAGCAGCATCCGGGGGGATACGCAGTATTTT | CASSIRGDTQYF
NA | TRBD1 | TRBJ2-3 | TRBV28 | TGTGCCAGCAGTTTACCCCCGAGGGGACAGAGAACAGATACGCAGTATTTT | CASSLPPRGQRTDTQYF
few | NA | TRBJ1-6 | TRBV28 | TGTGCCAGCAGTTTCGTGCCCCTGGGGGGCTATAATTCACCCCTCCACTTT | CASSFVPLGGYNSPLHF
few | NA | TRBJ2-5 | TRBV7-9 | TGTGCCATCCGCGAGGGAGAGACCCAGTACTTC | CAIREGETQYF
NA | NA | TRBJ2-5 | TRBV5-6 | TGTGCCAGCGCCCGCTTGGTAGCGGGACAGCAAGAGACCCAGTACTTC | CASARLVAGQQETQYF
NA | NA | TRBJ1-1 | TRBV27 | TGTGCCAGCAGTTCATCGGGACGGACGAACACTGAAGCTTTCTTT | CASSSSGRTNTEAFF
few | NA | TRBJ2-2 | TRBV12-3/TRBV12-4 | TGTGCCAGCAGTCTACTTGAATCCGGGGAGCTGTTTTTT | CASSLLESGELFF
few | NA | TRBJ2-3 | TRBV7-2 | TGTGCCAGCAGCTCCTCCCCGCCCACCCACACAGATACGCAGTATTTT | CASSSSPPTHTDTQYF
NA | TRBD1 | TRBJ2-3 | TRBV2 | TGTGCCAGCAGTGCGGACAGGCGCACAGATACGCAGTATTTT | CASSADRRTDTQYF
NA | TRBD1 | TRBJ2-2 | TRBV10-3 | TGTGCCATCAGAACTGGACAGGGGGCGGCCGGGGAGCTGTTTTTT | CAIRTGQGAAGELFF
NA | NA | TRBJ2-1 | TRBV5-1 | TGCGCCAGCAGCTTGAGACGGACGGGGGACAATGAGCAGTTCTTC | CASSLRRTGDNEQFF
NA | NA | TRBJ1-5 | TRBV2 | TGTGCCAGCAGTGGGAGGGGACGTCAGCCCCAGCATTTT | CASSGRGRQPQHF
few | TRBD2 | TRBJ2-5 | TRBV7-2 | TGTGCCAGCAGCTACCCTTCGTTACTAGCGGGGCAAGAGACCCAGTACTTC | CASSYPSLLAGQETQYF
NA | NA | TRBJ1-3 | TRBV24-1 | TGTGCCACCAGTGACCTTTCAATCTGTTACTCTGGAAACACCATATATTTT | CATSDLSICYSGNTIYF
few | TRBD1 | TRBJ1-1 | TRBV7-6 | TGTGCCAGCAGCCCCAGAGTGGGACAGTATAAGAACACTGAAGCTTTCTTT | CASSPRVGQYKNTEAFF
NA | TRBD2 | TRBJ2-3 | TRBV7-2 | TGTGCCAGCAGCGTGGGGACTAGCGGATCAGATACGCAGTATTTT | CASSVGTSGSDTQYF
few | TRBD1 | TRBJ2-1 | TRBV7-2 | TGTGCCAGCCAGGGGGACAGGGGTTCCTACAATGAGCAGTTCTTC | CASQGDRGSYNEQFF
NA | TRBD2 | TRBJ2-7 | TRBV4-1 | TGCGCCAGCAGCCAAGCTCTAGCGGGGAAGTACTACGAGCAGTACTTC | CASSQALAGKYYEQYF
NA | TRBD1 | TRBJ2-2 | TRBV10-3 | TGTGCCATCAGTGCCTGGGACAGAACACCTACCACCGGGGAGCTGTTTTTT | CAISAWDRTPTTGELFF
NA | NA | TRBJ1-2 | TRBV5-6 | TGTGCCAGCAGCTTGGTTGCAGGGTCTAACTATGGCTACACCTTC | CASSLVAGSNYGYTF
NA | TRBD1 | TRBJ2-5 | TRBV7-6 | TGTGCCAGCAGCTTTACAGGGGGCGCAGAGACCCAGTACTTC | CASSFTGGAETQYF
few | TRBD2 | TRBJ2-1 | TRBV6-1 | TGTGCCAATTCACCGGGACTAGGGACAATGGAGCAGTTCTTC | CANSPGLGTMEQFF
NA | NA | TRBJ2-4 | TRBV27 | TGTGCCAGCAGTGGTACAGGGACCGGAATTCAGTACTTC | CASSGTGTGIQYF
few | TRBD1 | TRBJ2-6 | TRBV4-1 | TGCGCCAGCAGCCAAGTAAGGGCAGGGACAGGGGGCATTGGGGCCAACGTCCTGACTTTC | CASSQVRAGTGGIGANVLTF
NA | NA | TRBJ1-5 | TRBV19 | TGTGCCAGTAGCCTATGGAGTCAGCCCCAGCATTTT | CASSLWSQPQHF
many | NA | TRBJ1-2 | TRBV7-2 | TGTGCCAGCAGCTCGTGGGGGGGGACCTCCTCAGGGGGCTACACCTTC | CASSSWGGTSSGGYTF
NA | NA | TRBJ2-2 | TRBV12-3/TRBV12-4 | TGTGCCAGCAGCCGGGAAACCGGGGAGCTGTTTTTT | CASSRETGELFF
NA | TRBD1 | TRBJ1-1 | TRBV5-5 | TGTGTCAGCAGCCGTCCCGGGACAGGGAACACTGAAGCTTTCTTT | CVSSRPGTGNTEAFF
few | NA | TRBJ2-5 | TRBV7-9 | TGTGCCAGCAGCTTGGTCCGCCTCGCGCTGGGGGCCCAGTACTTC | CASSLVRLALGAQYF
few | TRBD1 | TRBJ2-7 | TRBV7-6 | TGTGCCAGCAGCTTAGGGAATAGGGGGCTACACGAGCAGTACTTC | CASSLGNRGLHEQYF
NA | TRBD1 | TRBJ2-7 | TRBV4-3 | TGCGCCAGCAGCCAAGATCCCGGGACAGGCCTCTACGAGCAGTACTTC | CASSQDPGTGLYEQYF
NA | NA | TRBJ2-5 | TRBV6-6 | TGTGCCAGCAGTTCACGGGGGAACCAAGAGACCCAGTACTTC | CASSSRGNQETQYF
many | NA | TRBJ1-1 | TRBV7-2 | TGTGCCAGCAGCGCCGGGATGAACACTGAAGCTTTCTTT | CASSAGMNTEAFF
NA | TRBD1 | TRBJ1-2 | TRBV20-1 | TGCAGTGCTAAGGACAGGGATGGCTACACCTTC | CSAKDRDGYTF
NA | TRBD1 | TRBJ2-2 | TRBV7-6 | TGTGCCAGCAGCAATCACAGGGGGCTTTTCCTTAACGGGGAGCTGTTTTTT | CASSNHRGLFLNGELFF
NA | TRBD2 | TRBJ2-3 | TRBV7-9 | TGTGCCAGCAGCTCCCCGGCGGGAGCGTCCCCAGATACGCAGTATTTT | CASSSPAGASPDTQYF
NA | TRBD2 | TRBJ2-7 | TRBV4-1 | TGCGCCAGCAGCCCGACTAGCGGAGGGGGCTACGAGCAGTACTTC | CASSPTSGGGYEQYF
NA | TRBD2 | TRBJ2-3 | TRBV7-6 | TGTACCAGCAGCCGAGGACTAGCGGGGGACACAGATACGCAGTATTTT | CTSSRGLAGDTDTQYF
NA | NA | TRBJ2-1 | TRBV6-2/TRBV6-3 | TGTGCCAGCAGTTTAAGATCGCGGCGGAATGAGCAGTTCTTC | CASSLRSRRNEQFF